The rows below give T cell receptor beta chains drawn from one sample of a study of radiation and T cells in renal cell carcinoma. Data came from immunoSEQ multiplex PCR; TCRdb stores just in-frame clones and leaves some out. This table holds some 10,000 clones, nearly 60% found once. The sequences come from tumor tissue, collected from a patient whose treatment was nephrectomy without radiotherapy. The receptors originated from a man aged 35-49 years with renal cell carcinoma. Each CDR3 is given with its conserved first and last residue. The D gene is left open where the match is weak. Not every row has a clone size; where given, it reads once, few, many or a size class.

d_call,j_call,clone_size,v_call,cdr3_nt,cdr3_aa
-,TRBJ2-3,once,TRBV7-9,TGTGCCAGCAGCGGCCCCGGGCGGCCTAGCACAGATACGCAGTATTTT,CASSGPGRPSTDTQYF
-,TRBJ2-3,few,TRBV29-1,TGCAGCTTTTCAGGGTTACTCAACGGAGATACGCAGTATTTT,CSFSGLLNGDTQYF
-,TRBJ2-1,-,TRBV11-1,TGTGCCAGCAGCTTAGAAATGGGCTCCTACAATGAGCAGTTCTTC,CASSLEMGSYNEQFF
-,TRBJ2-1,-,TRBV7-9,TGTGCCAGCAGCTACGGGGACAATGAGCAGTTCTTC,CASSYGDNEQFF
TRBD1,TRBJ2-2,-,TRBV5-6,TGTGCCAGCAGCGGACGGGACAGGTTTAACACCGGGGAGCTGTTTTTT,CASSGRDRFNTGELFF
-,TRBJ1-5,-,TRBV15,TGTGCCACCAGCGCCAGGGGTACGCATCAGCCCCAGCATTTT,CATSARGTHQPQHF
TRBD2,TRBJ2-1,-,TRBV5-1,TGCGCCAGCAGCTTGGAAGTCCTAGCGGGAGGGGAAGCCAATGAGCAGTTCTTC,CASSLEVLAGGEANEQFF
TRBD2,TRBJ2-4,-,TRBV19,TGTGCCAGTAGGAGTGGGACTAGCGCCGAAAACATTCAGTACTTC,CASRSGTSAENIQYF
-,TRBJ2-2,-,TRBV19,TGTGCCAGTAAATTTAGGGAAGTAACCGGGGAGCTGTTTTTT,CASKFREVTGELFF
-,TRBJ2-1,-,TRBV19,TGTGCCAGTAGTGGAGGAAGGCACTACAATGAGCAGTTCTTC,CASSGGRHYNEQFF
TRBD1,TRBJ1-4,few,TRBV11-2,TGTGCCAGCAGCTTAGGGACAGGGGTTACTAATGAAAAACTGTTTTTT,CASSLGTGVTNEKLFF
-,TRBJ1-6,-,TRBV6-1,TGTGCCAGCAGTGAAGTCGACGGCCTCAATTCACCCCTCCACTTT,CASSEVDGLNSPLHF
-,TRBJ2-3,-,TRBV20-1,TGCAGTCCCAGGTCAGATACGCAGTATTTT,CSPRSDTQYF
-,TRBJ1-2,-,TRBV2,TGTGCCGGAACCAGAGCAAGAAGAACACGAAACTATGGCTACACCTTC,CAGTRARRTRNYGYTF
-,TRBJ1-5,-,TRBV10-3,TGTGCCAGCAGTTACGATCGCAATCAGCCCCAGCATTTT,CASSYDRNQPQHF
-,TRBJ2-7,once,TRBV6-1,TGTGCCAGCAGTATCGGCTACGAGCAGTACTTC,CASSIGYEQYF